Shown below are 25 T cell receptor beta chains from a single sample sequenced in a study of blood T cell repertoires in COVID-19. Data came from immunoSEQ multiplex PCR; TCRdb stores just in-frame clones and leaves some out. The profile shows fewer than 500,000 clones, about 89% of them singletons. The sample comprised PBMCs or T cells enriched from blood (not recorded which). The receptors here all came from a man aged 30 to 39 who had recovered from COVID-19.

A single count supports this clone. The rearrangement joins TRBV3-1 (or the pseudogene TRBV3-2) to TRBJ1-2; D possibly corresponds to TRBD1 (6 bases). Per the germline V gene, CDR1 is LGHDT and CDR2 is YNNKEL (reference sequence). V dropped 4 bases and J dropped 0 bases, with 18 bases sitting between them. The length of the CDR3 is 17 residues. CDR3: CASSLQNREIPNYGYTF. The CDR3 DNA is TGTGCCAGCAGCCTGCAGAACAGGGAGATTCCTAACTATGGCTACACCTTC.

This CDR3 is CASSQDRDRGYGYTF. The CDR3 DNA reads TGCGCCAGCAGCCAAGACCGCGACAGGGGCTATGGCTACACCTTC. The V and J genes are TRBV4-3 and TRBJ1-2; 8 bases match TRBD1. The CDR3 length is 15 residues. Trimming cost V 0 bases and J 4 bases; bases outside gene matches: 4. CDR1 and CDR2 (germline): LGHNA, YSLEER.

The V gene is TRBV7-2, the J gene TRBJ1-6; no definite D call. CDR1 SGHTA and CDR2 FQGNSA come from the germline V gene. The CDR3 sequence is 16 residues long. Trimming removed 1 base at V and 4 bases at J, with 11 bases between. The CDR3 DNA reads TGTGCCAGCAGCTTAGAGGGAGGGTCTTATAATTCACCCCTCCACTTT. Translation gives CASSLEGGSYNSPLHF. Together with reference TRBV7-2 and TRBJ1-6, the CDR3 gives the full variable domain: GAGVSQSPSNKVTEKGKDVELRCDPISGHTALYWYRQSLGQGLEFLIYFQGNSAPDKSGLPSDRFSAERTGGSVSTLTIQRTQQEDSAVYLCASSLEGGSYNSPLHFGNGTRLTVT.

V gene TRBV18 combines with J gene TRBJ1-6; no firm D call. This CDR3 spans 16 amino acids. Germline lookup yields CDR1 KGHSH and CDR2 LQKENI. V was trimmed by 6 bases and J by 7 bases, leaving 19 bases between them. Here the CDR3 reads CASSPGVGVENSPLHF. The CDR3, as DNA: TGTGCCAGCTCCCCTGGGGTCGGGGTAGAGAATTCACCCCTCCACTTT.

The chain carries TRBV5-1 and TRBJ2-3; 7 nucleotides align to TRBD1. The CDR3 has 15 amino acids. V gave up 3 bases and J gave up 1 base; unmatched junction bases: 5. Germline CDR1 SGHRS, CDR2 YFSETQ. The DNA of the CDR3 is TGCGCCAGCAGCTACCGACAGGGCGGCACAGATACGCAGTATTTT. Protein sequence: CASSYRQGGTDTQYF. Looking up the rest from reference TRBV5-1 and TRBJ2-3 gives the full variable domain: KAGVTQTPRYLIKTRGQQVTLSCSPISGHRSVSWYQQTPGQGLQFLFEYFSETQRNKGNFPGRFSGRQFSNSRSEMNVSTLELGDSALYLCASSYRQGGTDTQYFGPGTRLTVL.

The chain employs TRBV27 and TRBJ2-1; 7 bases match TRBD1. The CDR3 sequence is 11 residues long. Germline assignment: CDR1 MNHEY and CDR2 SMNVEV (reference sequence). J was trimmed by 16 bases and V by 1 base; bases with no gene match: 4. CDR3 in amino acids: CASSLWDSVFF. The CDR3 DNA reads TGTGCCAGCAGTTTATGGGACAGTGTATTCTTC.

The V gene is TRBV19, the J gene TRBJ1-5; 7 bases are a match to TRBD1. The germline CDR1 and CDR2 sequences are LNHDA and SQIVND (reference sequence). The V and J ends lost 7 bases and 2 bases, in that order; junction bases with no gene match: 8. The CDR3 has 15 residues. The CDR3 sequence: CASIPYGQGNQPQHF. The CDR3 nucleotides read TGTGCCAGTATCCCTTACGGACAGGGCAATCAGCCCCAGCATTTT.

The gene calls are TRBV15 and TRBJ1-2; a weak D match, TRBD1 (5 bases). Germline CDR1 is LNHNV and CDR2 is YYDKDF (reference sequence). V gave up 0 bases and J gave up 2 bases, with 10 bases separating them. This CDR3 has 15 amino acids. In nucleotides, the CDR3 is TGTGCCACCAGCAGAGATTTAAGACAGAACTATGGCTACACCTTC. Its translation is CATSRDLRQNYGYTF. The full variable domain, in which reference TRBV15 and TRBJ1-2 provide the parts outside the CDR3, is DAMVIQNPRYQVTQFGKPVTLSCSQTLNHNVMYWYQQKSSQAPKLLFHYYDKDFNNEADTPDNFQSRRPNTSFCFLDIRSPGLGDTAMYLCATSRDLRQNYGYTFGSGTRLTVV.

This clone was seen once. CDR3 DNA sequence: TGCGCCAGCAGCTTAGGCCAGGGCCTAGGCTACACCTTC. Its translation is CASSLGQGLGYTF. V usage is TRBV5-1 and J usage is TRBJ1-2, with D possibly matching TRBD1 (5 bases). V was pared by 2 bases and J by 8 bases, with 13 bases between. This CDR3 is built from 13 residues. Germline V gene sequence: CDR1 SGHRS, CDR2 YFSETQ. Full variable domain (outside the CDR3, taken from reference TRBV5-1 and TRBJ1-2): KAGVTQTPRYLIKTRGQQVTLSCSPISGHRSVSWYQQTPGQGLQFLFEYFSETQRNKGNFPGRFSGRQFSNSRSEMNVSTLELGDSALYLCASSLGQGLGYTFGSGTRLTVV.

The V call is TRBV3-1 (or the pseudogene TRBV3-2), the J call TRBJ2-7, with D perhaps TRBD1 (6 bases). CDR1 is LGHDT and CDR2 is YNNKEL in the germline V gene (reference sequence). V was clipped by 3 bases and J by 0 bases, with 21 bases between them. The CDR3 is 18 residues long. The CDR3, as DNA: TGTGCCAGCAGCCACGCCGCCGGACAGCGAACAAGCTCCTACGAGCAGTACTTC. Translation: CASSHAAGQRTSSYEQYF.

The rearrangement uses TRBV6-5 and TRBJ1-5; 9 bases match TRBD1. V lost 6 bases and J lost 7; bases outside the gene matches: 10. Germline CDR1 MNHEY, CDR2 SVGAGI. The CDR3 spans 15 residues. CDR3 amino acids: CASSTGQGGVQPQHF. CDR3 nucleotides: TGTGCCAGCAGCACGGGACAGGGAGGGGTACAGCCCCAGCATTTT.

This chain uses TRBV19 with TRBJ1-5; 9 positions agree with TRBD1. The CDR3 length is 13 residues. V was clipped by 6 bases and J by 6 bases; unmatched bases: 3. The V gene's germline CDR1 is LNHDA and CDR2 SQIVND (reference sequence). CDR3 coding DNA: TGTGCCAGTAGGGGGACAGGGAGTCAGCCCCAGCATTTT. Translating it yields CASRGTGSQPQHF. The entire variable domain, with the rest obtained from reference TRBV19 and TRBJ1-5, is as follows: DGGITQSPKYLFRKEGQNVTLSCEQNLNHDAMYWYRQDPGQGLRLIYYSQIVNDFQKGDIAEGYSVSREKKESFPLTVTSAQKNPTAFYLCASRGTGSQPQHFGDGTRLSIL.

V and J are TRBV30 and TRBJ1-2; 9 bases are shared with TRBD1. The germline gives CDR1 GTSNPN, CDR2 SVGIG (reference sequence). The CDR3 has 15 residues. With 7 bases clipped from V and 5 bases from J, the junction kept 14 bases outside the gene matches. The CDR3: CASKSGTGLTYGYTF. For the CDR3, the DNA is TGTGCCTCCAAGTCCGGGACAGGGCTAACTTATGGCTACACCTTC.

The gene calls are TRBV7-8 and TRBJ2-2; the D gene is possibly TRBD2 (6 bases). The germline V gene has CDR1 SGHVS and CDR2 FQNEAQ. This CDR3 contains 15 residues. V was pared by 1 base and J by 6 bases, with 12 bases between. The chain's CDR3 is CASSLVRGIAGELFF. CDR3 DNA: TGTGCCAGCAGCTTAGTACGGGGGATTGCCGGGGAGCTGTTTTTT.

The rearrangement links TRBV2 to TRBJ1-6; perhaps TRBD1 as D (6 bases). Germline V gene sequence: CDR1 SNHLY, CDR2 FYNNEI. The CDR3 sequence is 12 residues long. Trimming shortened V by 7 bases and J by 5 bases, and 6 bases separated the two germline ends. The CDR3 nucleotides are TGTGCCAGCACAGGGGATAATTCACCCCTCCACTTT. Amino acid sequence: CASTGDNSPLHF.

The gene calls are TRBV5-6 and TRBJ2-2; D is possibly TRBD2 (6 bases). The CDR3 length is 15 residues. CDR1 and CDR2 (germline): SGHDT, YYEEEE. The V end lost 1 base, the J end lost 1 base, and 8 bases lay between the germline ends. CDR3: CASSLRDWNTGELFF. Here the CDR3 DNA reads TGTGCCAGCAGCTTGCGGGACTGGAACACCGGGGAGCTGTTTTTT.

The V and J genes are TRBV23-1 and TRBJ1-5; D possibly corresponds to TRBD1 (5 bases). TRBV23-1 is an ORF for which the function is uncertain. The CDR3 consists of 15 residues. Deletions cut 3 bases from V and 3 bases from J, with 12 bases between. The DNA for the CDR3 is TGCGCCAGCAGTCACCCCAGGGTTGACAATCAGCCCCAGCATTTT. This codes for CASSHPRVDNQPQHF.

The V call is TRBV5-1, the J call TRBJ1-6; no clear D. The length of the CDR3 is 16 residues. The germline CDR1 and CDR2 sequences are SGHRS and YFSETQ. V was pared by 0 bases and J by 0 bases, with 7 bases between. CDR3 nucleotides: TGCGCCAGCAGCTTGGCAGGTAGCTCCTATAATTCACCCCTCCACTTT. It yields the protein CASSLAGSSYNSPLHF.

The J gene is TRBJ1-5, the V gene TRBV12-5; D uncertain. Germline lookup yields CDR1 LGHNT and CDR2 FRNRAP. Trimming pared 3 bases from V and 4 bases from J, leaving 7 bases between. The CDR3 runs 13 residues. CDR3 loop: CASGLSGNQPQHF. For the CDR3, the DNA is TGTGCTAGTGGTTTATCGGGGAATCAGCCCCAGCATTTT.

The chain couples TRBV3-1 (or the pseudogene TRBV3-2) to TRBJ1-1; D not resolved. Trimming pared 3 bases from V and 0 bases from J, leaving 5 bases between. The CDR3 covers 13 residues. Germline V lookup: CDR1 LGHDT, CDR2 YNNKEL (reference sequence). This chain's CDR3 is CASSHSMNTEAFF. As DNA, the CDR3 is TGTGCCAGCAGCCATTCCATGAACACTGAAGCTTTCTTT.

The chain employs TRBV25-1 and TRBJ1-3, with 8 bases identical to TRBD1. Losses at the gene ends were 5 bases for V and 1 base for J; bases not matched to a gene: 4. Germline V gene sequence: CDR1 MGHDK, CDR2 SYGVNS. The CDR3 totals 15 residues. CDR3 region: CASSRRTGSGNTIYF. The CDR3 nucleotides are TGTGCCAGCAGTCGTCGGACAGGGTCTGGAAACACCATATATTTT.

A word on this clone: Other nucleotide sequences from this sample produce the same CDR3. The chain carries TRBV9 and TRBJ1-5, with D unresolved. This CDR3 contains 14 residues. Germline CDR1 SGDLS, CDR2 YYNGEE. Trimming took 3 bases from V and 0 from J, leaving 7 bases between them. This CDR3 is CASSATDSNQPQHF. In DNA, the CDR3 is TGTGCCAGCAGCGCAACAGATAGCAATCAGCCCCAGCATTTT.

In its sample, this clone was seen a few times. This chain connects TRBV2 to TRBJ2-7; 7 nucleotides line up with TRBD1. The CDR3 totals 12 residues. CDR1 is SNHLY, CDR2 FYNNEI, per germline. Unmatched junction bases numbered 2, after V lost 7 bases and J lost 2 bases. CDR3 protein: CASTRGTYEQYF. DNA of the CDR3: TGTGCCAGCACCAGGGGGACCTACGAGCAGTACTTC.

The rearrangement links TRBV5-6 to TRBJ1-2, with 9 bases that match TRBD1. This CDR3 is 13 amino acids long. Germline values: CDR1 SGHDT, CDR2 YYEEEE. J was trimmed by 11 bases and V by 4 bases; bases with no gene match: 9. The CDR3: CASSPTTGGRYTF. The CDR3 region has the DNA TGTGCCAGCAGCCCTACCACAGGGGGCCGTTACACCTTC.

The chain couples TRBV29-1 to TRBJ1-2; D uncertain. Trimming removed 4 bases at V and 3 bases at J, with 3 bases between. Looked up from germline, CDR1 is SQVTM and CDR2 is ANQGSEA. This CDR3 is 10 amino acids long. As DNA, the CDR3 is TGCAGCGTTGCTGACTATGGCTACACCTTC. Translation gives CSVADYGYTF.